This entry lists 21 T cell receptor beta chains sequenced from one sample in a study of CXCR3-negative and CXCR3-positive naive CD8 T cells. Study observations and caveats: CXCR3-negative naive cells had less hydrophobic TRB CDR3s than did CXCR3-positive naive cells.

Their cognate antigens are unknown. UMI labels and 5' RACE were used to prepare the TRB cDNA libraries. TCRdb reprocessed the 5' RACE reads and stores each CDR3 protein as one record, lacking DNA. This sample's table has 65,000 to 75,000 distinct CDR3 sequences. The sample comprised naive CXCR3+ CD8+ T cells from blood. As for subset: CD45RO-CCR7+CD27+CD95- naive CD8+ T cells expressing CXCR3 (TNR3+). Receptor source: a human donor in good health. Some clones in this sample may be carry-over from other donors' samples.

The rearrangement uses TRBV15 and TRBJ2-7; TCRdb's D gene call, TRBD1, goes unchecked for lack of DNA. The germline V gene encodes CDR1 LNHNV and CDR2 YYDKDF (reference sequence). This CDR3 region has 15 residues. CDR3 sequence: CATSRNRQGTYEQYF.

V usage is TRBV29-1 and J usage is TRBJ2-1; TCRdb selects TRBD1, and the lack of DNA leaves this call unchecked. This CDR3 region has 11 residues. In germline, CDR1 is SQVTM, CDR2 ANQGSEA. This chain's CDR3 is CSAFWGNEQFF.

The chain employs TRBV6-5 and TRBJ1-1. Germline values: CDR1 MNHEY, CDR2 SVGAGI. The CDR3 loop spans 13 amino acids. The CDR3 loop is CASSGSEDTEAFF.

CDR3 in amino acids: CSVEGGGGPSDTQYF. The chain links TRBV29-1 to TRBJ2-3; TCRdb calls TRBD2, which cannot be checked without DNA. CDR1 SQVTM and CDR2 ANQGSEA come from the germline V gene. The CDR3 consists of 15 residues.

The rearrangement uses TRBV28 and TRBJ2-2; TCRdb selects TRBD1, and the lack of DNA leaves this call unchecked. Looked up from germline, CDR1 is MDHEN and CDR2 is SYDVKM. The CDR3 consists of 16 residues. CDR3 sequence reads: CASSLMDRAITGELFF. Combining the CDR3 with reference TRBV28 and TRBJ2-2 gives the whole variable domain DVKVTQSSRYLVKRTGEKVFLECVQDMDHENMFWYRQDPGLGLRLIYFSYDVKMKEKGDIPEGYSVSREKKERFSLILESASTNQTSMYLCASSLMDRAITGELFFGEGSRLTVL.

CDR3 region: CASTPSSSGNTIYF. The chain is built from TRBV25-1 and TRBJ1-3. Germline V gene lookup returns CDR1 MGHDK and CDR2 SYGVNS. The CDR3 is 14 residues long.

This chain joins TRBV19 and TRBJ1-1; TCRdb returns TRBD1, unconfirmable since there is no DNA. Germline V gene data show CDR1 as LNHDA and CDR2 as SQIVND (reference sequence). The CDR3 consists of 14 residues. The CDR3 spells CASSTGTANTEAFF.

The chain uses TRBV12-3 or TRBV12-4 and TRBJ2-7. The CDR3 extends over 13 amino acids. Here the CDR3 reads CASSLAPWYEQYF.

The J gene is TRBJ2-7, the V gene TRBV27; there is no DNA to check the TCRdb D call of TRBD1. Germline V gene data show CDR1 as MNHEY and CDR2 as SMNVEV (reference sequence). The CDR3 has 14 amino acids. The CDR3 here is CASSPLGVAYEQYF.

The CDR3 sequence: CASSARGGGGLAGGNEQFF. The V gene is TRBV6-5, the J gene TRBJ2-1; TCRdb outputs TRBD2, but without DNA this stays unchecked. Germline V CDR1 and CDR2: MNHEY, SVGAGI. CDR3 length equals 19 residues.

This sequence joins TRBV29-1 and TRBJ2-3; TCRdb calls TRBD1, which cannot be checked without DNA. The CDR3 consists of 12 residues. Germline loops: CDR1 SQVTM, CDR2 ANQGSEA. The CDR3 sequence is CSVPGQGHTQYF.

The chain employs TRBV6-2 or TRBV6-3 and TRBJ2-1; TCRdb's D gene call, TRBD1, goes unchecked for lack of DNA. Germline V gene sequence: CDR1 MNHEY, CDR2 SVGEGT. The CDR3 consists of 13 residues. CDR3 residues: CASGDGAYREQFF.

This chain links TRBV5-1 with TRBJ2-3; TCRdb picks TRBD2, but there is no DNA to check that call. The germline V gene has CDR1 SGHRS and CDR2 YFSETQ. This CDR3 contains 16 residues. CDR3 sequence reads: CASSWERDLITDTQYF.

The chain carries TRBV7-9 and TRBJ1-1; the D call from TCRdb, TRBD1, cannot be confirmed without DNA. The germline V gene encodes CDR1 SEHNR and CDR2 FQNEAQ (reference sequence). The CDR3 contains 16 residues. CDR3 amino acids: CASSPDDWGGGTEAFF. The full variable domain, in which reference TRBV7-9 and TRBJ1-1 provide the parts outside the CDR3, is DTGVSQNPRHKITKRGQNVTFRCDPISEHNRLYWYRQTLGQGPEFLTYFQNEAQLEKSRLLSDRFSAERPKGSFSTLEIQRTEQGDSAMYLCASSPDDWGGGTEAFFGQGTRLTVV.

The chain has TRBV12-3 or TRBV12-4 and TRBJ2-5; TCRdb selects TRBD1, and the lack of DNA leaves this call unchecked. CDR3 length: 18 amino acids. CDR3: CASSLPRGGGPDPTTQYF.

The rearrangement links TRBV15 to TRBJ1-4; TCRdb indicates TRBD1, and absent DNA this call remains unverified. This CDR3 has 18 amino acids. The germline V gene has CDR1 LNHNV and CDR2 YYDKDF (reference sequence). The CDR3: CATSRVGSRGQINEKLFF.

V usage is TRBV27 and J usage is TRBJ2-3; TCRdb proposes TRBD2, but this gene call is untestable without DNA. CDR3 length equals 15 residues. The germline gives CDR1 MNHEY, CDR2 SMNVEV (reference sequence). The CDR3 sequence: CASGLGTSGGDTQYF.

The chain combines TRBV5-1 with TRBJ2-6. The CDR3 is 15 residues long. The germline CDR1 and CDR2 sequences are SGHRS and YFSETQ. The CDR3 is CASSLAGSGANVLTF.

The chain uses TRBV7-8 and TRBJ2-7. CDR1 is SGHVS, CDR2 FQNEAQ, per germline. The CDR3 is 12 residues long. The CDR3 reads CASSGGFSEQYF. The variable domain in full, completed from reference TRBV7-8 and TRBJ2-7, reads GAGVSQSPRYKVAKRGQDVALRCDPISGHVSLFWYQQALGQGPEFLTYFQNEAQLDKSGLPSDRFFAERPEGSVSTLKIQRTQQEDSAVYLCASSGGFSEQYFGPGTRLTVT.

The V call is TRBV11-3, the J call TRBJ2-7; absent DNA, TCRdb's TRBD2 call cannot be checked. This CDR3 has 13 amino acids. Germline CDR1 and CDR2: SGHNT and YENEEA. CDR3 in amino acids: CAPSRVHSYEQYF.

CDR3 sequence: CASSKQGAAANYGYTF. V gene TRBV7-7 combines with J gene TRBJ1-2; TCRdb's D call, TRBD1, is unchecked because there is no DNA. The CDR3 consists of 16 residues. Germline CDR1 and CDR2: SSHAT and FNYEAQ (reference sequence).